This T cell receptor beta chain stems from a study of cytomegalovirus exposure and HLA in healthy donors (dated by TCRdb to 2017 to 2019). Background on the whole study: An earlier analysis of roughly 500 of the donors reported about 260 Gb of sequence data and 95 million to 140 million unique TCR beta sequences obtained from around 170 million T cells. To decide whether each TCR beta V gene segment behaved as functional or pseudogenic, an earlier analysis of some 580 of the donors relied on high-throughput TCR beta sequencing. The study profiled the T cell repertoires of hundreds of subjects by immunosequencing and related them to cytomegalovirus serostatus. Among the approximately 420 genotyped donors, around 79% belonged to the genetic ancestry cluster associated with self-reported Caucasian donors. In a later genetic analysis, genome-wide SNP genotypes for 398 of the 666 donors were used, and that subset was treated as a discovery cohort. About 300 gigabases of sequencing data and 70 million to 100 million unique TCR sequences made up an early release that covered 500 to 700 HLA-typed donors. A later analysis re-analyzed previously published TCR beta repertoires from 666 donors and added high-resolution HLA genotyping to study TCR occurrence patterns. HLA typing covered class I and class II loci at four-digit resolution. Besides the first cohort of some 670 subjects, a separate validation cohort made up of 120 different subjects was used. On average, over 200,000 unique TCR beta nucleotide sequences were sequenced per donor among fewer than 500 genotyped donors of the cohort, with roughly 20% of those sequences being non-productive. Rather than using new phenotypic data, the later analysis identified candidate immune exposures from TCR beta sequences and from how often those sequences occurred across donors. To predict cytomegalovirus infection status, the study brought together high-throughput TCR immunosequencing, statistical association of individual TCRs with disease status, and machine learning. Typing coverage differed by locus: A, B, C, DRB1 and DQB1 were typed in about 620-630 donors, DQA1 in around 500, DPA1 in 606, and DPB1 in 472. The aim of the study was to test whether cataloging public T cell receptors could identify signatures of past pathogen exposure. Because of strong linkage in the cohort, roughly five DR-DQ haplotypes were treated as single units for association and clustering. Donor age, sex, ethnicity and CMV serostatus were compiled alongside the repertoire data. Every discovery cohort repertoire had been produced on one sequencing platform.

A word on this clone: Its antigen remains unidentified. The record has no base qualities; no much larger clone is one base away.

Deletion took 0 bases off V and 3 bases off J, with a span of 15 bases between the germline ends. For CDR1 and CDR2, the germline V gene lists SGDLS and YYNGEE. There are 16 amino acids in the CDR3, from cysteine to phenylalanine inclusive. The entry retains the CDR3 DNA only, 48 bases that are in frame from base 1. In total, 630 or so healthy bone marrow donors made up the cohort. Cohort members were all nominally healthy when sampled, although unrecorded immune exposures were likely present. The donor was CMV seropositive and belonged to the group of 250 to 300 seropositive cohort members. A peripheral blood sample was provided by each donor, and peripheral blood mononuclear cells were used for TCR beta sequencing. The Qiagen DNeasy Blood Extraction Kit was used to extract genomic DNA from the blood cell samples. The library was produced with the immunoSEQ multiplex PCR assay. For the multiplex PCR, a mixture combining 60 forward primers for TCR Vbeta segments and 13 reverse primers for TCR Jbeta segments was used. The CDR3 region of rearranged TCR beta genes was amplified from genomic DNA by a multiplex PCR assay. The Illumina HiSeq System was used to sequence the amplified TCR beta libraries as 87-base-pair reads. The original pipeline was this. In a later analysis, tens of millions of unique TCR beta chains were counted across the roughly 670 repertoires, and roughly 9.9 million of these chains were shared by at least two donors. Raw reads were error-corrected and collapsed into unique sequences with a nearest-neighbor algorithm that merged closely related sequences to remove PCR and sequencing errors. Alignment of CDR3 sequences to IMGT reference sequences was used to assign V, D and J gene segments. Each retained sequence needed at least a six-nucleotide match to both a V gene segment and a J gene segment. Rearrangements were called productive when the CDR3 lacked stop codons and stayed in frame with V and J; all others were non-productive. Following IMGT convention, CDR3 was defined as the stretch from the second conserved V-encoded cysteine up to the conserved J-encoded phenylalanine. In an earlier analysis of around 640 of the donors, sequences lacking an unambiguous match to a single V gene segment were excluded. An earlier analysis of over 450 of the donors classified V segments as functional when productive rearrangements were above 56.7% and as segregating when the standard deviation between donors was above 5%. A statistical classification framework was developed to diagnose cytomegalovirus status using the catalog of TCR beta chain sequences. A later analysis assigned V and J genes by comparing TCR nucleotide sequences with IMGT/GENE-DB human TR gene sequences. A later analysis assigned CDR3 sequences and most-parsimonious VDJ recombination scenarios with the TCRdist pipeline. In a later analysis, each TCR beta chain was defined by its CDR3 amino acid sequence together with its V-gene family, and reads lacking a unique V-gene family were excluded. A later analysis removed 592 highly shared, low-generation-probability nucleotide sequences to deal with suspected cross-contamination and a sequencing artifact. For each public chain, a later analysis derived a clonal expansion index from normalized ranks of inferred template counts within each repertoire. A later analysis computed generation probabilities with a VDJ recombination model fitted to out-of-frame rearrangements, and checked the results against IGoR. A later analysis scored TCR-TCR, TCR-HLA and TCR-CMV co-occurrence with hypergeometric tests, applying a repertoire-size bias correction to TCR pairs. A later analysis estimated false discovery rates by permuting HLA or CMV assignments 20 times. In a later analysis, co-occurring TCRs were grouped using DBSCAN, with TCRdist sequence similarity added in when clustering inside HLA-allele-positive subsets. Repertoires with fewer than 30,000 or more than 120,000 public chains were left out of co-occurrence clustering, as were five repertoires with anomalous nucleotide sharing. Held by TCRdb, this immuneACCESS table contains in-frame sequences only and omits some clones. Under half of the omission traces to an unresolved V gene where checked; the cause of the rest is unknown. V, J and clone size were drawn from that table, and D and trimming were deduced from the DNA. For this sample there are approximately 130,000 clones; 75% to 90% appear just once. Approximately 6.4% of the sample is taken by the ten largest.

The research as a whole found: The sequencing pipeline was judged likely to have produced a cluster of highly shared sequence variants as a technical artifact. Some IMGT-functional V segments, including TRBV6-2 and TRBV6-3, could not be told apart with the 87-base-pair reads, so those segments were excluded. The earlier analysis of a few hundred of the donors excluded some 15 rarely observed V segments, including chromosome 9 orphons, because counts were too low. In the study, about 150 TCR beta chains were listed as associated with cytomegalovirus. Linkage disequilibrium might explain the correlated functional status among segregating V segments, but an unknown experimental factor could not be ruled out. HLA typing was unavailable for some donors at each locus, so association tests used only the typed subset. A later genetic analysis associated a missense DCLRE1C variant with V-gene and J-gene trimming of TCR beta chains, and an independent cohort replicated the association. In a later analysis, most CMV-associated TCR beta chains were found to appear HLA-restricted, with HLA associations seemingly driven largely by CMV exposure. According to a later analysis, TCR association rates differed among HLA loci, with DRB1 alleles showing the most associated TCRs and HLA-C alleles showing the fewest. While some public TCRs were present in many individuals, most TCR sequences turned up only very rarely across donors. A further reported finding was that TCR beta sequences accurately predicted the HLA-A and HLA-B alleles for most subjects in the first cohort. Immune exposure information for the cohort was limited to CMV serostatus. In an earlier analysis of 500 to 650 of the donors, most TCR beta V segments appeared in productive rearrangements about 87% or about 30% of the time, broadly matching IMGT annotations. In both the original and validation cohorts, the classifier was reported to diagnose cytomegalovirus status with high specificity and sensitivity. A later analysis found that HLA-associated TCR beta chains were more clonally expanded and had lower generation probabilities than equally common non-associated chains. The authors suggested that the approach could potentially be extended to other disease states and immunological phenotypes. Strong co-occurrence of HLA alleles, especially DR and DQ, made assigning TCR associations to individual alleles difficult. Only TCR beta chains were sequenced in this cohort, and the absence of alpha or paired-chain data limited detectable features. A few of the identified cytomegalovirus-associated TCR beta chains were confirmed in vitro to be specific for cytomegalovirus antigens. The presence/absence analyses assumed that sequencing depth was roughly uniform across donors, and that assumption may not be true. In a later genetic analysis, fewer N-insertions in productive TCRs were reported among donors in an Asian-associated ancestry cluster than the roughly 640-donor mean. In a later analysis, several top co-occurrence clusters were reported to appear linked to parvovirus B19, influenza, CMV and Epstein-Barr virus. At a false discovery rate of 0.05, a later analysis linked 16,951 TCR beta sequences to specific HLA alleles.

This TCR was sampled from a woman under 40 in good health and CMV-seropositive. Rearrangement joined TRBV9 to TRBJ1-2; TRBD1 could be the D gene, as 6 bases match. The sample consisted of PBMCs. The CDR3 protein: CASSVEVGGRDYGYTF. At the DNA level, the sequence is TGTGCCAGCAGCGTAGAGGTGGGGGGGCGAGACTATGGCTACACCTTC.